The next 27 T cell receptor beta chains were all read from a single sample in a study of beta chain features in type 1 diabetes. The whole isolated RNA underwent reverse transcription, so sequencing captured expressed TCRB transcripts. Sequenced by immunoSEQ multiplex PCR; TCRdb stores in-frame clones only, minus some. The data show tens of thousands of clones, about 72% seen once. The sequenced sample was Tregs from blood. The receptors stem from a middle-aged woman in good health.

The J gene is TRBJ2-7, the V gene TRBV11-2; D is uncertain. CDR1 and CDR2 from the germline V gene are SGHAT and FQNNGV. V was clipped by 5 bases and J by 7 bases, with 15 bases between them. The CDR3 contains 13 residues. The chain's CDR3 is CASSLVALGEQYF. CDR3 nucleotides: TGTGCCAGCAGCCTGGTGGCCCTAGGTGAGCAGTACTTC.

The table lists this clone with a few counts. The chain combines TRBV5-4 with TRBJ2-7; 9 bases align to TRBD1. The CDR3 loop spans 15 amino acids. From germline, CDR1 is SGHNT and CDR2 YYREEE (reference sequence). The V gene end was trimmed by 5 bases and the J gene end by 5 bases; junction bases not matched to a gene: 11. The CDR3 DNA sequence: TGTGCCAGCAGTTCACAGGGGGCGCGGGGCCACGAGCAGTACTTC. Residues: CASSSQGARGHEQYF.

This chain links TRBV6-1 with TRBJ2-2, with D maybe TRBD1 (5 bases). There are 14 residues in the CDR3. Germline V gene lookup returns CDR1 MNHNS and CDR2 SASEGT. V was cut by 7 bases and J by 1 base, with 10 bases left in between. The CDR3 here is CASIRQGNTGELFF. CDR3 DNA sequence: TGTGCCAGCATTCGGCAGGGGAACACCGGGGAGCTGTTTTTT.

The J gene is TRBJ2-7, the V gene TRBV7-2; D might be TRBD1 (6 bases). CDR1 is SGHTA, CDR2 FQGNSA, per germline. Trimming removed 5 bases at V and 3 bases at J, with 17 bases between. The CDR3 totals 15 residues. The CDR3 is CASSNQGNSIYEQYF. Here the CDR3 DNA reads TGTGCCAGCAGCAACCAGGGGAATTCAATCTACGAGCAGTACTTC.

The rearrangement joins TRBV13 to TRBJ1-1; D is ambiguous. Trimming removed 1 base at V and 2 bases at J, with 8 bases between. CDR1 and CDR2 (germline): PRHDT, FYEKMQ (reference sequence). This CDR3 is built from 14 residues. CDR3 sequence (DNA): TGTGCCAGCAGCTTAGCCAGGCCTAACACTGAAGCTTTCTTT. Translating gives CASSLARPNTEAFF. Drawing the rest from reference TRBV13 and TRBJ1-1, the complete variable domain is AAGVIQSPRHLIKEKRETATLKCYPIPRHDTVYWYQQGPGQDPQFLISFYEKMQSDKGSIPDRFSAQQFSDYHSELNMSSLELGDSALYFCASSLARPNTEAFFGQGTRLTVV.

The CDR3 loop reads CASSPRASSYEQYF. The CDR3 region has the DNA TGTGCCAGCTCACCACGAGCTTCCTCCTACGAGCAGTACTTC. The chain has TRBV18 and TRBJ2-7, with D unclear. The CDR3 runs 14 residues. The V end lost 1 base, the J end lost 0 bases, and 7 bases lay between the germline ends. CDR1 and CDR2 (germline): KGHSH, LQKENI.

The rearrangement uses TRBV11-2 and TRBJ2-3, with 7 bases lining up with TRBD2. CDR1 and CDR2 (germline): SGHAT, FQNNGV. J was trimmed by 11 bases and V by 0 bases; bases with no gene match: 2. The CDR3 extends over 12 amino acids. In DNA form, the CDR3 reads TGTGCCAGCAGCTTAGAAGCGGGGCTGCAGTATTTT. Encoded protein: CASSLEAGLQYF.

The chain employs TRBV7-2 and TRBJ1-1; 8 bases match TRBD1. CDR3 length: 17 residues. J gave up 0 bases and V 2 bases, and 8 bases lay outside the gene matches. In germline, CDR1 is SGHTA, CDR2 FQGNSA. The CDR3 reads CASSLRRPGGLNTEAFF. CDR3 in DNA: TGTGCCAGCAGCTTAAGGAGGCCAGGGGGCTTGAACACTGAAGCTTTCTTT.

This clone has a handful of counts. CDR3 coding DNA: TGCAGCGTAATGACAGGGTCTCCCTACGAGCAGTACTTC. Translated, it gives CSVMTGSPYEQYF. V usage is TRBV29-1 and J usage is TRBJ2-7; 7 nucleotides line up with TRBD1. The V gene's germline CDR1 is SQVTM and CDR2 ANQGSEA. J was trimmed by 2 bases and V by 6 bases; bases with no gene match: 7. The CDR3 consists of 13 residues.

The chain has TRBV7-2 and TRBJ1-2, with TRBD1 matching 8 bases. The J segment lost 4 bases and the V segment lost 5 bases, leaving 9 bases of the junction unmatched. The germline CDR1 and CDR2 sequences are SGHTA and FQGNSA. This CDR3 comprises 15 residues. CDR3 coding DNA: TGTGCCAGCAGCCGCAGGGGGCAGGTCAGCTATGGCTACACCTTC. Its translation is CASSRRGQVSYGYTF.

The chain combines TRBV6-6 with TRBJ2-3; D is possibly TRBD1 (6 bases). V was shortened by 6 bases and J by 0 bases, with 10 bases between the two germline ends. CDR1 is MNHNY, CDR2 SVGAGI, per germline (reference sequence). CDR3 length: 14 amino acids. The CDR3 here is CASRDRRSTDTQYF. CDR3 coding DNA: TGTGCCAGCAGAGACAGGAGGAGCACAGATACGCAGTATTTT.

The rearrangement uses TRBV9 and TRBJ2-6; possible D gene TRBD1, 5 bases. V was clipped by 2 bases and J by 0 bases, with 15 bases between them. The CDR3 runs to 18 residues. The germline V gene has CDR1 SGDLS and CDR2 YYNGEE. The CDR3 loop reads CASSVNSRVHSGANVLTF. Here the CDR3 DNA reads TGTGCCAGCAGCGTCAATTCCAGGGTACACTCTGGGGCCAACGTCCTGACTTTC.

This clone appeared a single time. The V call is TRBV19, the J call TRBJ1-2; no clear D gene. The CDR3 contains 13 residues. V was pared by 6 bases and J by 6 bases, with 14 bases between. Germline loops: CDR1 LNHDA, CDR2 SQIVND (reference sequence). As DNA, the CDR3 is TGTGCCAGTAGGAGGGTAGTCGAGCATGGCTACACCTTC. It translates to CASRRVVEHGYTF.

V usage is TRBV18 and J usage is TRBJ2-3, with D possibly matching TRBD1 (6 bases). The CDR3 sequence is 13 residues long. Germline-derived CDR1 and CDR2 are KGHSH and LQKENI. Trimming shortened V by 6 bases and J by 7 bases, and 14 bases separated the two germline ends. The CDR3 loop is CASSPWTDNTQYF. CDR3 bases: TGTGCCAGCTCGCCCTGGACAGACAATACGCAGTATTTT.

J is TRBJ2-5 and V is TRBV7-2, with 12 nucleotides matching TRBD2. The CDR3 loop spans 15 amino acids. V dropped 2 bases and J dropped 4; count of bases not matched to a gene: 2. CDR1 and CDR2 (germline): SGHTA, FQGNSA. The CDR3 spells CASSLRLAGVETQYF. DNA of the CDR3: TGTGCCAGCAGCTTAAGACTAGCGGGGGTAGAGACCCAGTACTTC.

Written as DNA, the CDR3 is TGTGCCAGCAGACACCACAGGCTGGATACGCAGTATTTT. Translating gives CASRHHRLDTQYF. The chain is built from TRBV5-4 and TRBJ2-3, with D maybe TRBD1 (5 bases). Between the trimmed V and J ends, which lost 5 bases and 6 bases, there was a span of 13 bases. The length of the CDR3 is 13 residues. Germline CDR1 reads SGHNT; CDR2 reads YYREEE (reference sequence).

This clone has more than one count but fewer than ten. The chain links TRBV6-1 to TRBJ1-1; 7 bases map to TRBD1. Germline V gene lookup returns CDR1 MNHNS and CDR2 SASEGT. With 6 bases clipped from V and 6 bases from J, the junction kept 1 base outside the gene matches. The CDR3 consists of 11 residues. The CDR3 DNA sequence: TGTGCCAGCAGCGACAGGGCTGAAGCTTTCTTT. Translated: CASSDRAEAFF.

This clone was counted between two and nine times. The gene calls are TRBV7-2 and TRBJ2-2, with TRBD1 matching over 8 bases. The V segment lost 5 bases and the J segment 5 bases; nucleotides outside the gene matches: 10. Per the germline V gene, CDR1 is SGHTA and CDR2 is FQGNSA. The CDR3 totals 16 residues. The CDR3 coding sequence is TGTGCCAGCAGCCAAGGCGGCAGGGGGCGGACCGGGGAGCTGTTTTTT. This codes for CASSQGGRGRTGELFF.

This clone has a single count. The chain employs TRBV11-3 and TRBJ2-5, with 8 bases identical to TRBD2. Germline loops: CDR1 SGHNT, CDR2 YENEEA. V shed 5 bases and J 2 bases; nucleotides not matched to a gene: 1. This CDR3 spans 13 amino acids. CDR3 DNA sequence: TGTGCCAGCAGCCGGGGGGGGCAAGAGACCCAGTACTTC. This sequence encodes CASSRGGQETQYF.

About this clone itself: Different DNA sequences within this sample yield the same CDR3. The V gene is TRBV5-4, the J gene TRBJ2-5, with a possible D match to TRBD2 (6 bases). The CDR3 has 13 residues. V lost 0 bases to trimming and J lost 5 bases, with 8 bases between them. Germline assignment: CDR1 SGHNT and CDR2 YYREEE (reference sequence). The CDR3 coding sequence is TGTGCCAGCAGCTTGGAGGGGAGGGAGACCCAGTACTTC. As protein: CASSLEGRETQYF.

The CDR3 coding sequence is TGTGCCAGCAATGTGGGCGGGGATCAGCCCCAGCATTTT. Its translation is CASNVGGDQPQHF. The chain couples TRBV6-1 to TRBJ1-5; unclear D gene. Between the trimmed V and J ends, which lost 7 bases and 5 bases, there was a span of 12 bases. The CDR3 consists of 13 residues. The germline V gene encodes CDR1 MNHNS and CDR2 SASEGT.

This clone was picked up one time. The V and J genes are TRBV12-5 and TRBJ1-5, with 7 positions matching TRBD1. CDR1 and CDR2 from the germline V gene are LGHNT and FRNRAP. This CDR3 has 14 amino acids. With V trimmed by 2 bases and J by 7 bases, 5 bases remained unmatched. CDR3 sequence: CASGLTAGGQPQHF. CDR3 sequence (DNA): TGTGCTAGTGGTTTGACGGCAGGGGGGCAGCCCCAGCATTTT. The whole variable domain, filled in from reference TRBV12-5 and TRBJ1-5, reads DARVTQTPRHKVTEMGQEVTMRCQPILGHNTVFWYRQTMMQGLELLAYFRNRAPLDDSGMPKDRFSAEMPDATLATLKIQPSEPRDSAVYFCASGLTAGGQPQHFGDGTRLSIL.

The chain employs TRBV23-1 and TRBJ2-5, with D maybe TRBD2 (6 bases). TRBV23-1 is identified as an open reading frame with a role that is uncertain. This CDR3 contains 14 residues. V lost 6 bases to trimming and J lost 5 bases, with 16 bases between them. CDR3 sequence reads: CASSRGSGRETQYF. CDR3 coding DNA: TGCGCCAGCAGCCGGGGTTCGGGGAGGGAGACCCAGTACTTC.

The chain recombines TRBV5-1 with TRBJ2-7, with 7 bases matching TRBD1. CDR3 size: 12 residues. Germline lookup yields CDR1 SGHRS and CDR2 YFSETQ. J gave up 4 bases and V 4 bases, and 2 bases lay outside the gene matches. CDR3 region: CASSRDSYEQYF. Written as DNA, the CDR3 is TGCGCCAGCAGCAGGGACAGTTACGAGCAGTACTTC.

The genes are TRBV7-9 and TRBJ2-5; maybe TRBD2 (5 bases). CDR1 and CDR2 from the germline V gene are SEHNR and FQNEAQ (reference sequence). This CDR3 is built from 14 residues. With 5 bases removed from V and 1 base from J, the gap between germline ends came to 11 bases. In DNA form, the CDR3 reads TGTGCCAGCAGCCGCGGACTGGTCCAAGAGACCCAGTACTTC. It yields the protein CASSRGLVQETQYF.

Only a few counts were recorded for this clone. The chain links TRBV10-3 to TRBJ2-1; tentatively, D is TRBD1 (6 bases). Germline loops: CDR1 ENHRY, CDR2 SYGVKD. The V end was cut by 4 bases, the J end by 7 bases, with 14 bases between. CDR3 size: 14 residues. CDR3 region: CAISGLTGQNEQFF. The CDR3 DNA is TGTGCCATCAGTGGGTTGACGGGACAAAATGAGCAGTTCTTC.

This chain uses TRBV18 with TRBJ2-4, with 9 bases lining up with TRBD1. V shed 3 bases, J shed 8 bases, and the junction held 5 bases outside the gene matches. The CDR3 sequence is 14 residues long. Germline V gene sequence: CDR1 KGHSH, CDR2 LQKENI. The CDR3 protein is CASSPGQGVDIQYF. The DNA for the CDR3 is TGTGCCAGCTCACCGGGACAGGGTGTTGACATTCAGTACTTC.